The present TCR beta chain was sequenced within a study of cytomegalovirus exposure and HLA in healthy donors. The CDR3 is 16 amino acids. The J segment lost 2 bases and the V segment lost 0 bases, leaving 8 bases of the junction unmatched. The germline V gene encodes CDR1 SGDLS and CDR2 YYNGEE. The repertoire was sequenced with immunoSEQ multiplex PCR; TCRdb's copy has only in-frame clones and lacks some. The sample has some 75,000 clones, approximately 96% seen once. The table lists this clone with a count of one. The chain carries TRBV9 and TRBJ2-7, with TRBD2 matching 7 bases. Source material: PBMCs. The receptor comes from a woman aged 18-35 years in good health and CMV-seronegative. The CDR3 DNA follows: TGTGCCAGCAGCGTAGCGGGAGGAGGGCAACCCTACGAGCAGTACTTC. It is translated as CASSVAGGGQPYEQYF.